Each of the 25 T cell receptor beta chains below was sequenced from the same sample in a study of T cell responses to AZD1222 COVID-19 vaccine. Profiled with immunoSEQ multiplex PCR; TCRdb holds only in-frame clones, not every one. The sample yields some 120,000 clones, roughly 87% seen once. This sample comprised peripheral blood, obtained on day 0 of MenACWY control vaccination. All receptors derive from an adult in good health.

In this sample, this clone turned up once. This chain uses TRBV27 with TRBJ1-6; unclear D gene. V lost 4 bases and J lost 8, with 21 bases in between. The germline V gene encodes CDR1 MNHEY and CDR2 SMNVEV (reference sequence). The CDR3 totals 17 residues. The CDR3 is CASSSSPILGGHSPLHF. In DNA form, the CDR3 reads TGTGCCAGCAGTTCGTCGCCGATACTCGGAGGGCATTCACCCCTCCACTTT.

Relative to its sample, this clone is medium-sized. The CDR3 DNA reads TGTGCCAGCAGTGATTCAACGAGCTCTGGGGCCAACGTCCTGACTTTC. Encoded protein: CASSDSTSSGANVLTF. The V call is TRBV6-4, the J call TRBJ2-6; D gene uncertain. Trimming removed 3 bases at V and 0 bases at J, with 9 bases between. The germline gives CDR1 MRHNA, CDR2 SNTAGT. The CDR3 is 16 residues long.

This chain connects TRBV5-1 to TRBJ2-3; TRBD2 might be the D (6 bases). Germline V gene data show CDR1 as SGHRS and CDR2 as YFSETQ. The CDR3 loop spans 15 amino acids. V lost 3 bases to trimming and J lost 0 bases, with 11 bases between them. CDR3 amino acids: CASSWGEVSTDTQYF. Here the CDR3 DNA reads TGCGCCAGCAGCTGGGGGGAGGTTAGCACAGATACGCAGTATTTT.

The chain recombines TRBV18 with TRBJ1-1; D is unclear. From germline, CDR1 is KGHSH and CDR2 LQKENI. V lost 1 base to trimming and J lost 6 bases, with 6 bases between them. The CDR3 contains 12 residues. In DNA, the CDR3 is TGTGCCAGCTCACCACTAGGGCCTGAAGCTTTCTTT. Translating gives CASSPLGPEAFF.

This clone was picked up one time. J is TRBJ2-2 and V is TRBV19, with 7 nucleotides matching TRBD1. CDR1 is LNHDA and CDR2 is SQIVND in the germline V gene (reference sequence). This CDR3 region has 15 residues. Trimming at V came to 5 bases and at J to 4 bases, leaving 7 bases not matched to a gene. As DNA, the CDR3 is TGTGCCAGTAGTGTCGGACAGGCGATCACCGGGGAGCTGTTTTTT. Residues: CASSVGQAITGELFF.

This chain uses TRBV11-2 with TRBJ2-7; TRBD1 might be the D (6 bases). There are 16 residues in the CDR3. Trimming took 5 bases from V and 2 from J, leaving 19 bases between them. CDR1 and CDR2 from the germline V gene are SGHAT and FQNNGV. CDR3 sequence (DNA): TGTGCCAGCAGCCCCGGACAGCGAGAGAAAACCTACGAGCAGTACGTC. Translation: CASSPGQREKTYEQYV.

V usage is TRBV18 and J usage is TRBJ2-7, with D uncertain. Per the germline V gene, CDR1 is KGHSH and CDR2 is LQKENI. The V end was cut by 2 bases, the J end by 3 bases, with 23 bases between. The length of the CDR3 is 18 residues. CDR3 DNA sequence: TGTGCCAGCTCACCAAAAGAAATGCGAAGGGTCACTGTCTACGAGCAGTACTTC. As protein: CASSPKEMRRVTVYEQYF.

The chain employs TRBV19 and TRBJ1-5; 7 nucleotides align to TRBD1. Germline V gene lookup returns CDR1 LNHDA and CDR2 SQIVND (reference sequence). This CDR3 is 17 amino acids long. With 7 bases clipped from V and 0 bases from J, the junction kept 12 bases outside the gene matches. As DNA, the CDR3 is TGTGCCAGTACCAAACAGGGGACACAATATAGCAATCAGCCCCAGCATTTT. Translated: CASTKQGTQYSNQPQHF.

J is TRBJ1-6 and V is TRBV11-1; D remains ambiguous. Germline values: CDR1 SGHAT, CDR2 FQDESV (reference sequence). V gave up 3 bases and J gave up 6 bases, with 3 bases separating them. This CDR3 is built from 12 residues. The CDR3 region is CASSFPNSPLHF. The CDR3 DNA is TGTGCCAGCAGCTTCCCTAATTCACCCCTCCACTTT.

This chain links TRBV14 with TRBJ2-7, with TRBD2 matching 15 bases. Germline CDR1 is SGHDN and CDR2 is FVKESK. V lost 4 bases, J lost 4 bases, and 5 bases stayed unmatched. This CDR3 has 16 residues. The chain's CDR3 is CASSRTGTSGRYEQYF. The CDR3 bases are TGTGCCAGCAGCCGTACCGGGACTAGCGGGAGGTACGAGCAGTACTTC.

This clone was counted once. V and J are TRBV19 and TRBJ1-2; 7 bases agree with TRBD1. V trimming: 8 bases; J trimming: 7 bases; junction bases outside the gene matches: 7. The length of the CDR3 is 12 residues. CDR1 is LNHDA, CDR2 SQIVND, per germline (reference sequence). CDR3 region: CASRDRARGYTF. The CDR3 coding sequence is TGTGCCAGTCGCGACAGGGCTCGTGGCTACACCTTC.

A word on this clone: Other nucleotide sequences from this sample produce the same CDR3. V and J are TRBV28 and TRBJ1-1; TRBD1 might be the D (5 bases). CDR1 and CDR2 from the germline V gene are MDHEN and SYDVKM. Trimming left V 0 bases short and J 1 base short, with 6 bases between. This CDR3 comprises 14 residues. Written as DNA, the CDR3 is TGTGCCAGCAGTTTATGGGGGGGGAACACTGAAGCTTTCTTT. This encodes CASSLWGGNTEAFF.

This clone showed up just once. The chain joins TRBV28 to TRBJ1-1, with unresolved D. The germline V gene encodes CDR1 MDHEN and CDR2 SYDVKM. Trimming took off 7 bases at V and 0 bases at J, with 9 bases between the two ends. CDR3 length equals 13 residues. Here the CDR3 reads CASIGSMNTEAFF. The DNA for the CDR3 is TGTGCCAGCATAGGGAGTATGAACACTGAAGCTTTCTTT.

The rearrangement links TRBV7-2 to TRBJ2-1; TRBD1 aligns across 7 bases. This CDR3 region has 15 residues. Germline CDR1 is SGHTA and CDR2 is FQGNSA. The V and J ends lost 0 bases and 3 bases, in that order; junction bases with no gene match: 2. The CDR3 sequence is CASSLARTGYNEQFF. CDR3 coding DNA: TGTGCCAGCAGCTTAGCCAGGACAGGCTACAATGAGCAGTTCTTC.

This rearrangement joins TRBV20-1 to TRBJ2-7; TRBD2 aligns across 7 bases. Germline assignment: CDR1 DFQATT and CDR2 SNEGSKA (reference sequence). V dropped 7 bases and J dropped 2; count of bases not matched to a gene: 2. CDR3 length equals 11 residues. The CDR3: CSGSGTYEQYF. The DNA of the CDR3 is TGCAGTGGAAGCGGGACCTACGAGCAGTACTTC.

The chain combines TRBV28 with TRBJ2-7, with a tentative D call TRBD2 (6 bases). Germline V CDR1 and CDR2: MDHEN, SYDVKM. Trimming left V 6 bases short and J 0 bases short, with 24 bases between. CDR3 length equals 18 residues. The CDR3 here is CASRSRGDAQALSYEQYF. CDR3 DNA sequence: TGTGCCAGCAGGTCCCGCGGGGACGCCCAAGCCCTCTCCTACGAGCAGTACTTC. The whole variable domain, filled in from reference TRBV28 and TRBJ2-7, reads DVKVTQSSRYLVKRTGEKVFLECVQDMDHENMFWYRQDPGLGLRLIYFSYDVKMKEKGDIPEGYSVSREKKERFSLILESASTNQTSMYLCASRSRGDAQALSYEQYFGPGTRLTVT.

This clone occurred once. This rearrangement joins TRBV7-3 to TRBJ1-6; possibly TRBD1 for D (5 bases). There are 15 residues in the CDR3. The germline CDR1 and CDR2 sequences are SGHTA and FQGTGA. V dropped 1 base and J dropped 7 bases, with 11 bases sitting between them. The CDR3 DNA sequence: TGTGCCAGCAGCTTAAAAGGGGATCGAAATTCACCCCTCCACTTT. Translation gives CASSLKGDRNSPLHF.

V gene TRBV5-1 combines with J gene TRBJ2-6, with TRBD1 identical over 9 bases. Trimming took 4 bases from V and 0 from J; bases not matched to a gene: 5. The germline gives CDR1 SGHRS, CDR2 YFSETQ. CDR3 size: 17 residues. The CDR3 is CASSVGQGSSGANVLTF. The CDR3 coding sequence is TGCGCCAGCAGCGTAGGACAGGGGAGCTCTGGGGCCAACGTCCTGACTTTC.

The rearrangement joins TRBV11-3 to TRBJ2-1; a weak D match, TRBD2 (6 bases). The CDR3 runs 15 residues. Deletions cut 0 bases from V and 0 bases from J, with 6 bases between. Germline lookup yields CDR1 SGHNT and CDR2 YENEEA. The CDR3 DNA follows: TGTGCCAGCAGCTTAGATAGCGGCTCCTACAATGAGCAGTTCTTC. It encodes CASSLDSGSYNEQFF.

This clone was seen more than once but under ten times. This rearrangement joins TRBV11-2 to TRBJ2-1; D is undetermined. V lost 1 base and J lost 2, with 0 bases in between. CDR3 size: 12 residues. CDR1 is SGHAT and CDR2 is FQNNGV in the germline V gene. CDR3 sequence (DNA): TGTGCCAGCAGCTTAGCCTACAATGAGCAGTTCTTC. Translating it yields CASSLAYNEQFF.

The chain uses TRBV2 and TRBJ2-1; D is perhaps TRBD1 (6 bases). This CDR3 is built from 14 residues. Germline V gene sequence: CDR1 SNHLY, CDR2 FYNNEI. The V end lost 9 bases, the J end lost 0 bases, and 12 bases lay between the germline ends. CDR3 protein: CASSTQGSYNEQFF. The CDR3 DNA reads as TGTGCCAGTAGCACACAGGGCTCCTACAATGAGCAGTTCTTC.

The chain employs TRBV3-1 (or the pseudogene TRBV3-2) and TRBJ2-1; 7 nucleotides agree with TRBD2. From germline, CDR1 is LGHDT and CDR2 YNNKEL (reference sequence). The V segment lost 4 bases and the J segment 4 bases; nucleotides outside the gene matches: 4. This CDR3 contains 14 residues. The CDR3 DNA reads TGTGCCAGCAGCCCTTCAGCGGGGTACAATGAGCAGTTCTTC. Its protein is CASSPSAGYNEQFF.

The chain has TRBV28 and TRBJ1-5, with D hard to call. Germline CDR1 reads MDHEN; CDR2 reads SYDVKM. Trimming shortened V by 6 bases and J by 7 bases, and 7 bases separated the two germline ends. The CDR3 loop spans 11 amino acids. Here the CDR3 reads CASSSRQPQHF. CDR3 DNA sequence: TGTGCCAGCAGCTCGCGACAGCCCCAGCATTTT.

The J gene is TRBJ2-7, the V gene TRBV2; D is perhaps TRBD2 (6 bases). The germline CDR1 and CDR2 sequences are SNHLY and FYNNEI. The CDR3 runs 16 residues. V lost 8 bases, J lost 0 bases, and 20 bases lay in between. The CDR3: CASLRKGLSNSYEQYF. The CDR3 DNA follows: TGTGCCAGCCTCCGGAAGGGACTCTCGAACTCCTACGAGCAGTACTTC.

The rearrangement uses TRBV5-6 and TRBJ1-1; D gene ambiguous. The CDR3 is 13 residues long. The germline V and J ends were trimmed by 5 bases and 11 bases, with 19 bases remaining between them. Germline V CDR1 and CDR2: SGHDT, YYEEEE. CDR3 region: CASRQPGMAGAFF. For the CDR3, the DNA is TGTGCCAGCAGACAACCGGGAATGGCGGGGGCTTTCTTT.